This TCR beta chain was observed in a study of T cell changes during pregnancy in multiple sclerosis. Only in-frame clones appear in the TCRdb table, and some are missing; sequencing was by immunoSEQ multiplex PCR. The sample lists 32,000 or so clones, approximately 89% occurring once. The CDR3 runs 16 residues. CDR1 is LGHNA, CDR2 YNFKEQ, per germline. V lost 0 bases and J lost 10; bases outside the gene matches: 11. Sample: CD8+ T cells from peripheral blood mononuclear cells, taken in the second trimester of pregnancy. This TCR was recovered from a female donor with multiple sclerosis, enrolled in a pregnancy study. The chain links TRBV4-2 to TRBJ2-1; TRBD2 matches at 8 bases. The CDR3, as DNA: TGTGCCAGCAGCCAAGATCTACTAGCGGTCCCGGAGGAGCAGTTCTTC. Residues: CASSQDLLAVPEEQFF.